This T cell receptor beta chain appears in the sequencing data of a study of blood T cell repertoires in COVID-19. Study overall: Samples representing acute and convalescent COVID-19 were sourced from the United States, Italy and Spain.

The authors' processing: The assay estimated nucleated cells by amplifying reference gene primers. Measured with immunoSEQ multiplex PCR; TCRdb has only the in-frame clones, and not every one. V, J and clone size derive from that table, while D and trimming were established from the DNA sequence. Of under 80,000 clones in the sample, less than 90% were seen once. CDR1 KGHSH and CDR2 LQKENI come from the germline V gene. Trimming shortened V by 2 bases and J by 4 bases, and 15 bases separated the two germline ends. This CDR3 is 17 amino acids long. This chain uses TRBV18 with TRBJ2-6; D is uncertain. This TCR was recovered from a man in his forties or fifties with active COVID-19. Sequencing input: peripheral blood. CDR3 coding DNA: TGTGCCAGCTCACCAACTCCTCCCGCTCTGGGGGCCAACGTCCTGACTTTC. This sequence encodes CASSPTPPALGANVLTF.